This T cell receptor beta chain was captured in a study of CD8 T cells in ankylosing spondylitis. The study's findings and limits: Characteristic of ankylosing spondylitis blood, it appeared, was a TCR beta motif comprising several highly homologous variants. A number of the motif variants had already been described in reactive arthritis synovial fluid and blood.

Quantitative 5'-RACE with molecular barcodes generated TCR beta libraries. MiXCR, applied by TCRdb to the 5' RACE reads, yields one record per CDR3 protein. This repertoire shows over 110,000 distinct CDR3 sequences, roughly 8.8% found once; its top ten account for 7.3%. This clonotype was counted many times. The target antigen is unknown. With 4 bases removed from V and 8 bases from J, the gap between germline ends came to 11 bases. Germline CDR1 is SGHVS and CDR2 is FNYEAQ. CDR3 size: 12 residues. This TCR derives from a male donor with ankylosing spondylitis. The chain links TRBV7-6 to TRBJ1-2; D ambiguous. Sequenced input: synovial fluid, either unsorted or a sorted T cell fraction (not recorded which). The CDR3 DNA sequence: TGTGCCAGCAGCTCAGATGGGCTCGGCTACACCTTC. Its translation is CASSSDGLGYTF.